Following are 12 T cell receptor beta chains from one sample sequenced in a study of blood T cell repertoires in COVID-19. Libraries were prepared by immunoSEQ multiplex PCR; TCRdb keeps only in-frame clonotypes and omits some of them. This table holds about 380,000 clones, 88% found once. The source material was PBMCs or T cells enriched from blood (not recorded which). Receptors were obtained from a woman between 18 and 29 years old who had recovered from COVID-19.

The CDR3 DNA follows: TGTGCCTGGAGTGTATCGAGGCAGTTGGTTGGAGGCTACACCTTC. Translation gives CAWSVSRQLVGGYTF. The V call is TRBV30, the J call TRBJ1-2; D not certain. Germline V CDR1 and CDR2: GTSNPN, SVGIG (reference sequence). This CDR3 comprises 15 residues. V lost 0 bases to trimming and J lost 8 bases, with 19 bases between them.

The chain uses TRBV19 and TRBJ1-5; D unclear. The CDR3 spans 13 residues. CDR1 and CDR2 from the germline V gene are LNHDA and SQIVND (reference sequence). Trimming removed 0 bases at V and 9 bases at J, with 9 bases between. CDR3 sequence reads: CASSIDPRGPQHF. The CDR3 DNA follows: TGTGCCAGTAGTATAGATCCGAGAGGGCCCCAGCATTTT.

The chain recombines TRBV11-2 with TRBJ1-1; tentatively, D is TRBD1 (5 bases). The CDR3 has 15 residues. Looked up from germline, CDR1 is SGHAT and CDR2 is FQNNGV. Trimming left V 3 bases short and J 3 bases short, with 14 bases between. CDR3 nucleotides: TGTGCCAGCAGCTTCACAGCCATCAGGGACACTGAAGCTTTCTTT. This gives the protein CASSFTAIRDTEAFF.

The V call is TRBV5-1, the J call TRBJ1-2; D possibly corresponds to TRBD1 (5 bases). The CDR3 sequence is 13 residues long. Looked up from germline, CDR1 is SGHRS and CDR2 is YFSETQ. V lost 3 bases and J lost 8, with 14 bases in between. The CDR3 region has the DNA TGCGCCAGCAGCTCTGGTACCGGACAAGGCTACACCTTC. Translation: CASSSGTGQGYTF.

The chain has TRBV5-1 and TRBJ2-2; 9 bases map to TRBD1. The CDR3 runs to 16 residues. Germline values: CDR1 SGHRS, CDR2 YFSETQ. J gave up 1 base and V 2 bases, and 3 bases lay outside the gene matches. The CDR3 bases are TGCGCCAGCAGCTTTAGGGGACAGGGGAACACCGGGGAGCTGTTTTTT. Translating gives CASSFRGQGNTGELFF.

V is TRBV7-2 and J is TRBJ2-3; 14 positions match TRBD2. The CDR3 has 18 amino acids. V dropped 1 base and J dropped 7; count of bases not matched to a gene: 10. Germline-derived CDR1 and CDR2 are SGHTA and FQGNSA. The CDR3 protein is CASSLVLRLAGGFNTQYF. In nucleotides, the CDR3 is TGTGCCAGCAGCTTAGTACTTCGACTAGCGGGGGGGTTCAATACGCAGTATTTT.

The V and J genes are TRBV10-2 and TRBJ2-7; TRBD2 agrees at 7 bases. The V gene's germline CDR1 is WSHSY and CDR2 SAAADI. The CDR3 runs to 13 residues. Trimming cost V 4 bases and J 3 bases; bases outside gene matches: 3. The CDR3 bases are TGCGCCAGCAGTGGGGCGGGGGACTACGAGCAGTACTTC. Its translation: CASSGAGDYEQYF.

The chain has TRBV9 and TRBJ1-4; possibly TRBD1 for D (6 bases). The CDR3 totals 13 residues. Germline loops: CDR1 SGDLS, CDR2 YYNGEE. Trimming cost V 10 bases and J 4 bases, with 14 bases left between them. The DNA of the CDR3 is TGTGCCCCCGGCGGGGGGCGTAATGAAAAACTGTTTTTT. Amino acids: CAPGGGRNEKLFF.

V usage is TRBV27 and J usage is TRBJ1-5; 9 nucleotides agree with TRBD1. The CDR3 length is 19 residues. CDR1 is MNHEY and CDR2 is SMNVEV in the germline V gene (reference sequence). Unmatched junction bases numbered 18, after V lost 0 bases and J lost 9 bases. In DNA, the CDR3 is TGTGCCAGCAGTTTATCTGCCGGACAGGGGAATGGGGGGTATCGGCCCCAGCATTTT. Amino acid sequence: CASSLSAGQGNGGYRPQHF.

The chain joins TRBV7-3 to TRBJ2-5; D is perhaps TRBD2 (5 bases). With 0 bases removed from V and 2 bases from J, the gap between germline ends came to 13 bases. Germline V lookup: CDR1 SGHTA, CDR2 FQGTGA. CDR3 length: 16 amino acids. CDR3 sequence: CASSLTRADGQETQYF. In nucleotides, the CDR3 is TGTGCCAGCAGCTTAACGAGGGCAGACGGACAAGAGACCCAGTACTTC. Full variable domain (missing parts from reference TRBV7-3 and TRBJ2-5): GAGVSQTPSNKVTEKGKYVELRCDPISGHTALYWYRQSLGQGPEFLIYFQGTGAADDSGLPNDRFFAVRPEGSVSTLKIQRTERGDSAVYLCASSLTRADGQETQYFGPGTRLLVL.

The chain couples TRBV7-2 to TRBJ1-2, with D possibly matching TRBD1 (6 bases). Between the trimmed V and J ends, which lost 2 bases and 0 bases, there was a span of 16 bases. This CDR3 is 17 amino acids long. CDR1 is SGHTA and CDR2 is FQGNSA in the germline V gene. The CDR3 sequence is CASSLLTGTITNYGYTF. The CDR3 bases are TGTGCCAGCAGCTTATTGACCGGGACAATAACTAACTATGGCTACACCTTC.

The rearrangement links TRBV10-2 to TRBJ2-7; maybe TRBD1 (5 bases). This CDR3 has 15 amino acids. Germline CDR1 reads WSHSY; CDR2 reads SAAADI. Trimming took 6 bases from V and 0 from J, leaving 15 bases between them. CDR3 sequence: CASRGVELSSYEQYF. CDR3 bases: TGCGCCAGCAGAGGGGTTGAACTGAGCTCCTACGAGCAGTACTTC.